These T cell receptor beta chains were read from a single sample in a study of T cell changes during pregnancy in multiple sclerosis. Profiled with immunoSEQ multiplex PCR; TCRdb holds only in-frame clones, not every one. The table has around 70,000 clones, about 90% seen once; the top ten hold about 0.31%. This sample comprised CD4+ T cells from peripheral blood mononuclear cells, obtained after pregnancy. The source of these receptors is a female donor with multiple sclerosis, enrolled in a pregnancy study. Each CDR3 is given without its conserved first and last residue. The D gene is left open where the match is weak. Clone size is shown for a subset of rows, as once, few, many or a class of expanded clone.

D gene: TRBD1
V gene: TRBV6-1
J gene: TRBJ1-2
clone size: .
CDR3 protein: ASSEAGQGAKNYGYT

D gene: .
V gene: TRBV11-3
J gene: TRBJ2-5
clone size: .
CDR3 protein: ASSRSLWETQY

D gene: TRBD1
V gene: TRBV19
J gene: TRBJ1-2
clone size: .
CDR3 protein: ASSIGRQGDLGFGGYT

D gene: .
V gene: TRBV7-2
J gene: TRBJ2-3
clone size: .
CDR3 protein: ASRDSNTDTQY

D gene: TRBD2
V gene: TRBV7-2
J gene: TRBJ2-3
clone size: .
CDR3 protein: ASSPTTSGGGTDTQY

D gene: .
V gene: TRBV7-9
J gene: TRBJ1-1
clone size: .
CDR3 protein: ASSPRTVGTEAF

D gene: TRBD1
V gene: TRBV30
J gene: TRBJ1-2
clone size: .
CDR3 protein: AWSRDRGYGYT

D gene: TRBD1
V gene: TRBV7-9
J gene: TRBJ1-2
clone size: .
CDR3 protein: ASSPDRGPGGYT

D gene: .
V gene: TRBV5-1
J gene: TRBJ1-1
clone size: .
CDR3 protein: ASHTVTGGTEAF

D gene: TRBD1
V gene: TRBV18
J gene: TRBJ1-1
clone size: .
CDR3 protein: ASSPRDRGQFTEAF

D gene: .
V gene: TRBV5-1
J gene: TRBJ2-1
clone size: .
CDR3 protein: ASSLFPGNGPYNEQF

D gene: TRBD1
V gene: TRBV19
J gene: TRBJ1-1
clone size: .
CDR3 protein: ASRTGRDTEAF

D gene: .
V gene: TRBV15
J gene: TRBJ1-1
clone size: .
CDR3 protein: ATSRSLSPGSRNTEAF

D gene: .
V gene: TRBV6-1
J gene: TRBJ1-2
clone size: .
CDR3 protein: ASSERGPFYGYT

D gene: TRBD1
V gene: TRBV27
J gene: TRBJ1-4
clone size: .
CDR3 protein: ASSPKDRGSEKLF

D gene: .
V gene: TRBV7-8
J gene: TRBJ1-3
clone size: once
CDR3 protein: ASSSLSSGNTIY

D gene: .
V gene: TRBV5-1
J gene: TRBJ2-1
clone size: .
CDR3 protein: ASSLEAGRWEQF

D gene: .
V gene: TRBV5-1
J gene: TRBJ1-3
clone size: .
CDR3 protein: ASSLVGAGLAGNTIY

D gene: TRBD1
V gene: TRBV9
J gene: TRBJ1-5
clone size: .
CDR3 protein: ASSPPLMDRANSNQPQH

D gene: TRBD2
V gene: TRBV7-3
J gene: TRBJ2-2
clone size: .
CDR3 protein: ASSRGDTGELF